This T cell receptor (beta chain) derives from a study of blood T cell repertoires in COVID-19. This CDR3 comprises 15 residues. The germline gives CDR1 MGHRA, CDR2 YSYEKL. With 0 bases removed from V and 5 bases from J, the gap between germline ends came to 13 bases. Produced via immunoSEQ multiplex PCR; TCRdb's table is partial and in-frame only. The sample contains approximately 300,000 clones, about nine tenths of which appear only once. The specimen was PBMCs or T cells enriched from blood (not recorded which). The TCR comes from a man aged 30 to 45 who had recovered from COVID-19. This chain connects TRBV4-1 to TRBJ2-5; D is perhaps TRBD2 (6 bases). The CDR3 region is CASSQDRAGGETQYF. In DNA, the CDR3 is TGCGCCAGCAGCCAAGATAGGGCAGGAGGGGAGACCCAGTACTTC.